A selection of T cell receptor beta chains follows, all from one sample in a study of early T cells in non-severe SARS-CoV-2 infection. TCRdb itself ran the 5' RACE reads through MiXCR, one entry per CDR3 protein. The table lists about 77,000 distinct CDR3 sequences, over 4% of them singletons. Sequences were derived from whole blood, sampled at baseline. The receptors were gathered from an adult who was a healthcare worker with PCR-confirmed SARS-CoV-2 infection or an uninfected control (not recorded which). The CDR3 runs from the conserved cysteine through the conserved F or W. A D gene is named only where the DNA matches it firmly. Not every row has a clone size; where given, it reads once, few, many or a size class.

v_call	j_call	d_call	clone_size	cdr3_aa	cdr3_nt
TRBV10-3	TRBJ2-7	.	many	CATPREGASLVVQYF	TGTGCCACCCCGAGGGAGGGGGCAAGCCTTGTGGTGCAGTACTTC
TRBV19	TRBJ1-3	TRBD1	.	CASRLAGTGIGNTIYF	TGTGCCAGTAGGCTGGCCGGGACAGGGATTGGAAACACCATATATTTT
TRBV12-3/TRBV12-4	TRBJ2-1	TRBD2	few	CASSETSGRRNEQFF	TGTGCCAGCAGTGAAACTAGCGGGAGGCGCAATGAGCAGTTCTTC
TRBV7-2	TRBJ2-5	.	many	CASSPSNLVSETQYF	TGTGCCAGCAGCCCTAGCAACCTCGTTAGCGAGACCCAGTACTTC
TRBV7-6	TRBJ2-7	TRBD2	many	CASSIRLAETYEQYF	TGTGCCAGCAGCATCCGACTAGCGGAAACCTACGAGCAGTACTTC
TRBV7-9	TRBJ2-3	.	.	CASSPRQTSTDTQYF	TGTGCCAGCAGCCCGAGACAGACTAGCACAGATACGCAGTATTTT
TRBV7-6	TRBJ1-5	.	.	CASSFPNQPQHF	TGTGCCAGCAGCTTCCCTAATCAGCCCCAGCATTTT
TRBV6-2/TRBV6-3	TRBJ2-5	.	few	CASSYGPTQYF	TGTGCCAGCAGTTACGGACCAACCCAGTACTTC
TRBV6-6	TRBJ2-5	TRBD1	many	CASSWGSKNRGLETQYF	TGTGCCAGCAGTTGGGGTAGCAAGAACAGGGGATTAGAGACCCAGTACTTC
TRBV27	TRBJ2-4	.	few	CASSWGQGAKNIQYF	TGTGCCAGCAGTTGGGGGCAGGGAGCCAAAAACATTCAGTACTTC
TRBV12-3/TRBV12-4	TRBJ2-7	.	few	CASSLGGLALNYEQYF	TGTGCCAGCAGTTTAGGGGGTCTAGCGTTAAACTACGAGCAGTACTTC
TRBV12-3/TRBV12-4	TRBJ2-7	TRBD2	few	CASSFAAGVPEQYF	TGTGCCAGCAGTTTCGCAGCGGGAGTCCCCGAGCAGTACTTC
TRBV29-1	TRBJ2-7	TRBD2	few	CSVVPYSRDYPYEQYF	TGCAGCGTTGTACCGTATTCCCGGGACTATCCCTACGAGCAGTACTTC
TRBV2	TRBJ2-7	.	few	CASSEARDITYEQYF	TGTGCCAGCAGTGAAGCGCGGGACATTACCTACGAGCAGTACTTC
TRBV7-9	TRBJ2-5	.	.	CASSFLRGQETQYF	TGTGCCAGCAGCTTTTTGAGGGGCCAAGAGACCCAGTACTTC
TRBV29-1	TRBJ2-2	.	many	CSVGTLWNTGELFF	TGCAGCGTCGGGACTCTCTGGAACACCGGGGAGCTGTTTTTT
TRBV5-1	TRBJ1-2	.	.	CASSLESYGYTF	TGCGCCAGCAGCTTGGAGAGCTATGGCTACACCTTC
TRBV10-3	TRBJ2-2	TRBD1	few	CAISGGQGFSGELFF	TGTGCCATCAGCGGGGGACAGGGGTTCTCCGGGGAGCTGTTTTTT
TRBV13	TRBJ1-5	.	many	CASSSRRYPGQPQHF	TGTGCCAGCAGTAGCAGGAGATACCCAGGTCAGCCCCAGCATTTT
TRBV20-1	TRBJ2-1	.	.	CSARGTVMGDEQFF	TGCAGTGCTAGAGGGACCGTTATGGGGGATGAGCAGTTCTTC
TRBV3-1	TRBJ2-7	.	few	CASSPWTGALYEQYF	TGTGCCAGCAGCCCCTGGACGGGAGCCCTCTACGAGCAGTACTTC
TRBV20-1	TRBJ2-1	.	few	CSALGWRNNEQFF	TGCAGTGCCCTAGGATGGCGGAACAATGAGCAGTTCTTC
TRBV12-5	TRBJ2-2	TRBD2	many	CASGLAGVANTGELFF	TGTGCTAGTGGTTTAGCGGGAGTGGCGAACACCGGGGAGCTGTTTTTT
TRBV6-5	TRBJ1-1	.	many	CASSYNHKKNTEAFF	TGTGCCAGCAGTTACAACCACAAGAAGAACACTGAAGCTTTCTTT
TRBV28	TRBJ2-7	TRBD2	many	CASSSSQGGPYEQYF	TGTGCCAGCAGCTCGAGCCAGGGAGGGCCCTACGAGCAGTACTTC
TRBV28	TRBJ1-1	.	many	CASSFRQTSTEAFF	TGTGCCAGCAGTTTCCGGCAGACATCCACTGAAGCTTTCTTT
TRBV11-2	TRBJ2-1	TRBD2	many	CASTGLAVAVEQFF	TGTGCCAGCACGGGGCTAGCGGTCGCGGTAGAGCAGTTCTTC
TRBV12-3/TRBV12-4	TRBJ1-4	.	few	CASSPINEKLFF	TGTGCCAGCAGTCCGATTAATGAAAAACTGTTTTTT
TRBV3-1	TRBJ1-2	.	many	CASSQGAGSFRGYTF	TGTGCCAGCAGCCAAGGCGCAGGGTCCTTTCGTGGCTACACCTTC
TRBV19	TRBJ2-1	TRBD2	.	CASSIVSSGSSEQFF	TGTGCCAGTAGTATAGTGTCTAGCGGGAGTTCTGAGCAGTTCTTC
TRBV12-3/TRBV12-4	TRBJ1-2	TRBD1	many	CASTSTGVKNGYTF	TGTGCCAGCACTTCGACAGGGGTTAAGAATGGCTACACCTTC
TRBV28	TRBJ1-1	.	many	CASSPATEAFF	TGTGCCAGCAGCCCGGCCACTGAAGCTTTCTTT
TRBV2	TRBJ2-7	TRBD1	.	CASKDRDSSYEQYF	TGTGCCAGTAAAGACAGGGATAGCTCCTACGAGCAGTACTTC
TRBV4-2	TRBJ2-5	.	.	CASSPKRALGGTQYF	TGTGCCAGCAGCCCCAAGCGGGCGCTTGGAGGGACCCAGTACTTC
TRBV10-1	TRBJ2-1	.	many	CASSEFSRGEQFF	TGCGCCAGCAGTGAGTTCTCTCGAGGCGAGCAGTTCTTC
TRBV5-1	TRBJ1-4	.	few	CASSLGLSEKLFF	TGCGCCAGCAGCTTGGGTTTGAGTGAAAAACTGTTTTTT
TRBV29-1	TRBJ2-3	TRBD1	.	CSVEIVDRATDTQYF	TGCAGCGTTGAAATAGTGGACAGGGCCACAGATACGCAGTATTTT
TRBV12-3/TRBV12-4	TRBJ2-1	TRBD2	many	CASSLGTRRVNEQFF	TGTGCCAGCAGTTTGGGGACTAGGCGGGTGAATGAGCAGTTCTTC
TRBV29-1	TRBJ1-2	TRBD1	.	CSVSRDRGYGYTF	TGCAGCGTCAGCCGGGACAGGGGTTATGGCTACACCTTC
TRBV20-1	TRBJ2-3	TRBD2	.	CSAAAAGTDTQYF	TGCAGTGCCGCGGCAGCGGGAACCGATACGCAGTATTTT